This T cell receptor (beta chain) derives from a study of blood T cell repertoires in COVID-19. Study in general: The analysed material was cDNA or gDNA that came from T cells, B-cell-depleted T cells, or PBMCs.

Original handling: Cell counts per sample came from amplifying reference gene primers. Only in-frame clones appear in the TCRdb table, and some are missing; sequencing was by immunoSEQ multiplex PCR. Clone size and the V and J calls come from that table; the DNA yielded D and trimming. This sample has hundreds of thousands of clones; approximately 90% occur once, and the top ten carry 2.2%. Trimming left V 2 bases short and J 5 bases short, with 10 bases between. This CDR3 contains 14 residues. Germline V lookup: CDR1 MNHEY, CDR2 SVGEGT. The sequenced sample was peripheral blood. The V gene is TRBV6-2 or TRBV6-3, the J gene TRBJ2-1, with D perhaps TRBD2 (6 bases). The clonotype was recovered from a woman aged 45-59 years who had recovered from COVID-19. In DNA, the CDR3 is TGTGCCAGCAGTTACCGGGAGAAAAACAATGAGCAGTTCTTC. Translated, it gives CASSYREKNNEQFF.